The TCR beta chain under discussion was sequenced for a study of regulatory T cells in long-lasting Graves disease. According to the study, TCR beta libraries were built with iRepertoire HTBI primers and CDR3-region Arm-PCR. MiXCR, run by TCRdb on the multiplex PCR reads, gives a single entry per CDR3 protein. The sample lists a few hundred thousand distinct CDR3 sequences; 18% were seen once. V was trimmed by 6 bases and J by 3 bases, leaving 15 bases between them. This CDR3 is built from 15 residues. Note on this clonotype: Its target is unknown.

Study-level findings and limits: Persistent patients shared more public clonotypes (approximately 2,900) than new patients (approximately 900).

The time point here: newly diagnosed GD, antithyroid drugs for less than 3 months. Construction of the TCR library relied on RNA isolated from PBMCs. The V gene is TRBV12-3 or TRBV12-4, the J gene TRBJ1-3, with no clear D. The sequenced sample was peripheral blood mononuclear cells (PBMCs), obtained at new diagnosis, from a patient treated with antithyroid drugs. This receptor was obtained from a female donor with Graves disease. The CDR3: CASRPPTPFGNTIYF. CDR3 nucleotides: TGTGCCAGCAGACCCCCGACACCTTTTGGAAACACCATATATTTT.